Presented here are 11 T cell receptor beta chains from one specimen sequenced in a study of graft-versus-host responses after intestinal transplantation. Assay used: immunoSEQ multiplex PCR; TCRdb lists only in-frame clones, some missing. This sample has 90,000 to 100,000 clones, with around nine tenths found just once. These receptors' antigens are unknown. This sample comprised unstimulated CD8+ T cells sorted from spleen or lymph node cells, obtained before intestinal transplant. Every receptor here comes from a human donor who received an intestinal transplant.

CDR3 residues: CASSSEPRDSSGIYEQYF. CDR3 DNA sequence: TGTGCCAGCAGCTCTGAACCTAGGGACAGTAGCGGAATTTACGAGCAGTACTTC. V and J are TRBV7-6 and TRBJ2-7; D may be TRBD1 (7 bases). This CDR3 is built from 18 residues. The germline V gene encodes CDR1 SGHVS and CDR2 FNYEAQ. V dropped 4 bases and J dropped 4 bases, with 26 bases sitting between them.

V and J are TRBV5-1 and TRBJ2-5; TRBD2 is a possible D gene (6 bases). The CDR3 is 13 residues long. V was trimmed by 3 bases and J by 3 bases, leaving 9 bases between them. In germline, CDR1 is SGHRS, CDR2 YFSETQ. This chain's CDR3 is CASSSPGEETQYF. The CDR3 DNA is TGCGCCAGCAGCTCCCCGGGGGAAGAGACCCAGTACTTC.

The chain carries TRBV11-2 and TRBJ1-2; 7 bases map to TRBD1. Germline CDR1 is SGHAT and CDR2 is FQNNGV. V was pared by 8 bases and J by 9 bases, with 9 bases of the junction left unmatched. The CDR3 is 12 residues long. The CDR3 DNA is TGTGCCAGCGGGGACAGCACTATGAGCTACACCTTC. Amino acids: CASGDSTMSYTF.

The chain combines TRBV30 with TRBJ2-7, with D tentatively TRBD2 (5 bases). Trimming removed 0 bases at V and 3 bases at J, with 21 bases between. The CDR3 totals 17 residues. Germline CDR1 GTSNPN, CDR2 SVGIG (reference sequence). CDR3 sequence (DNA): TGTGCCTGGAGTGTACTAGGAGGTTTTCCCCGACGCTACGAGCAGTACTTC. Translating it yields CAWSVLGGFPRRYEQYF.

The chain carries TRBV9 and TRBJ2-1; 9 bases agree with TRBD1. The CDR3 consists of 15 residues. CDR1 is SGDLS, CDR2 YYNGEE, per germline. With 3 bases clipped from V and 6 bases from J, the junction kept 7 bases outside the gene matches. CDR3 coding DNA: TGTGCCAGCAGCGGGGACAGGGTTGGGTCCAATGAGCAGTTCTTC. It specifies CASSGDRVGSNEQFF. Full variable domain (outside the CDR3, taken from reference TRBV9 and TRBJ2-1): DSGVTQTPKHLITATGQRVTLRCSPRSGDLSVYWYQQSLDQGLQFLIQYYNGEERAKGNILERFSAQQFPDLHSELNLSSLELGDSALYFCASSGDRVGSNEQFFGPGTRLTVL.

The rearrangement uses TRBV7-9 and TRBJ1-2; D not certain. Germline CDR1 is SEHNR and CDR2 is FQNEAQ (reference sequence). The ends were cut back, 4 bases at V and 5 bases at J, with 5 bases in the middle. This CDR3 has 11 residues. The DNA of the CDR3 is TGTGCCAGCAGCTCCAGTTATGGCTACACCTTC. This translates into CASSSSYGYTF.

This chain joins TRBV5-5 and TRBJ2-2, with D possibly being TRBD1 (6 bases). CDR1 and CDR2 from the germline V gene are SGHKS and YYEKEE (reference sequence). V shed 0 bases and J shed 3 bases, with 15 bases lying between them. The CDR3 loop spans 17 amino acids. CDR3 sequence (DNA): TGTGCCAGCAGCTTGGCCGGGTCAGGGGCGGACACCGGGGAGCTGTTTTTT. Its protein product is CASSLAGSGADTGELFF.

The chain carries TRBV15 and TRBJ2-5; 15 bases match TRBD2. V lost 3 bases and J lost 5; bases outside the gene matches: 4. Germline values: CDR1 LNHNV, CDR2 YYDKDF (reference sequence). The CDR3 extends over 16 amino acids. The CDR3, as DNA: TGTGCCACCAGCAGTGGACTAGCGGGGGGGCTGGAGACCCAGTACTTC. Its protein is CATSSGLAGGLETQYF.

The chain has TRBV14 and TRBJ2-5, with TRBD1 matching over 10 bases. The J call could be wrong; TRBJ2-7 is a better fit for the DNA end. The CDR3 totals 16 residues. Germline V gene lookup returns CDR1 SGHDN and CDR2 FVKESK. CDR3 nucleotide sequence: TGTGCCAGCAGCCGACTAGATGACAGGGGGCTCTACGAGCAGTACTTC. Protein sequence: CASSRLDDRGLYEQYF.

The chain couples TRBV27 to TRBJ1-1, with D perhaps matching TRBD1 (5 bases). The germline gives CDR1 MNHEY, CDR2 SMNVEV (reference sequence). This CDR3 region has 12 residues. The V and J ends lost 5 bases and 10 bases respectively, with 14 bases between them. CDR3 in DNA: TGTGCCAGCAGTCCCGGGGGGTATGTAGCTTTCTTT. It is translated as CASSPGGYVAFF.

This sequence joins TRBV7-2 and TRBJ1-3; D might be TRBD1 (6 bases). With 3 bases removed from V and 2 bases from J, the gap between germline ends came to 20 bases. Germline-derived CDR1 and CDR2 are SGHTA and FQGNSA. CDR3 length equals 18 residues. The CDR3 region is CASSLAPRQAVPGNTIYF. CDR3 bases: TGTGCCAGCAGCTTGGCCCCCCGACAGGCCGTTCCTGGAAACACCATATATTTT.